Listed below are T cell receptor beta chains from one sample, sequenced in a study of T cells of healthy individuals. TCRdb passed the 5' RACE reads through MiXCR, listing each CDR3 protein once. The sample records 38,000 or so distinct CDR3 sequences, roughly 4.3% being singletons. Source of these receptors: a human donor in good health. Each CDR3 is given with its conserved first and last residue. Fields, in order: clone size, V gene, J gene, CDR3 protein. Size is stated for part of the rows, as once, few or many counts, or as a class when the clone is expanded.

size: many
V: TRBV5-6
J: TRBJ2-3
CDR3: CASSLVDSQQYF

size: many
V: TRBV12-5
J: TRBJ1-1
CDR3: CASGLVLGGTGYRNTEAFF

size: many
V: TRBV18
J: TRBJ2-1
CDR3: CASSPPGPGYNEQFF

size: many
V: TRBV28
J: TRBJ2-7
CDR3: CASSTTGRLQYF

size: few
V: TRBV4-2
J: TRBJ2-7
CDR3: CASSQDQQFLYF

size: few
V: TRBV19
J: TRBJ1-1
CDR3: CASRWIGGKGTEAFF

size: NA
V: TRBV28
J: TRBJ2-7
CDR3: CASREYKTPYEQYF

size: many
V: TRBV7-9
J: TRBJ2-5
CDR3: CASSSGAGDFVETQYF

size: many
V: TRBV20-1
J: TRBJ1-1
CDR3: CSAWGGLNTEAFF

size: many
V: TRBV7-8
J: TRBJ2-7
CDR3: CASSLNSYEQYF

size: many
V: TRBV18
J: TRBJ2-1
CDR3: CASSPEVGLVIREQFF

size: few
V: TRBV14
J: TRBJ2-5
CDR3: CASSKFTGQETQYF

size: few
V: TRBV18
J: TRBJ2-6
CDR3: CASSPGTASSGANVLTF

size: many
V: TRBV6-5
J: TRBJ1-1
CDR3: CASRPGGRYGEAFF

size: many
V: TRBV5-6
J: TRBJ2-7
CDR3: CASSLTPTGTYEQYF

size: NA
V: TRBV2
J: TRBJ1-2
CDR3: CASRPRQNSLNYGYTF

size: few
V: TRBV19
J: TRBJ2-1
CDR3: CASSPMRAGYNEQFF

size: many
V: TRBV5-1
J: TRBJ2-5
CDR3: CASSPGGGTETQYF

size: many
V: TRBV4-3
J: TRBJ2-1
CDR3: CASSQVGSGSNEQFF

size: many
V: TRBV4-1
J: TRBJ1-1
CDR3: CASSPHLGRKGGAFF

size: few
V: TRBV12-3/TRBV12-4
J: TRBJ2-1
CDR3: CASSFIPSGNEQFF

size: few
V: TRBV27
J: TRBJ2-5
CDR3: CATPKTQDRGETQYF

size: NA
V: TRBV20-1
J: TRBJ1-5
CDR3: CSARDLQGAVQPQHF

size: many
V: TRBV7-9
J: TRBJ2-7
CDR3: CASSYVGQGGQYF

size: many
V: TRBV29-1
J: TRBJ2-4
CDR3: CSALGNIQYF

size: NA
V: TRBV29-1
J: TRBJ1-4
CDR3: CSVASSSAPGINEKLFF

size: many
V: TRBV29-1
J: TRBJ2-1
CDR3: CSVVLAITSYNEQFF

size: many
V: TRBV6-6
J: TRBJ1-5
CDR3: CASSYGQGSQPQHF

size: NA
V: TRBV11-3
J: TRBJ2-1
CDR3: CASRLAGGRNEQFF

size: NA
V: TRBV24-1
J: TRBJ2-1
CDR3: CATSDFPNNEQFF

size: many
V: TRBV2
J: TRBJ2-3
CDR3: CASRASGSRTDTQYF

size: few
V: TRBV10-3
J: TRBJ1-1
CDR3: CAITTGQGASEAFF

size: many
V: TRBV6-5
J: TRBJ1-4
CDR3: CASSDRGRGDEKLFF

size: many
V: TRBV19
J: TRBJ2-1
CDR3: CASSISGTSGRGNEQFF

size: many
V: TRBV12-3/TRBV12-4
J: TRBJ1-3
CDR3: CASSLGAGSGNTIYF

size: medium-sized
V: TRBV11-2
J: TRBJ2-5
CDR3: CASSLGTSIRETQYF

size: many
V: TRBV20-1
J: TRBJ2-7
CDR3: CSAGGTFYEQYF

size: NA
V: TRBV9
J: TRBJ2-7
CDR3: CASSVGSGSYEQYF

size: few
V: TRBV27
J: TRBJ2-6
CDR3: CASSPRQSGANVLTF

size: many
V: TRBV20-1
J: TRBJ1-6
CDR3: CSASGGSNSPLHF

size: NA
V: TRBV12-3/TRBV12-4
J: TRBJ2-5
CDR3: CASTSVRHQETQYF